Included here is one TCR beta chain sequence, with context. Its specificity is unknown. Noted treatment: oral pan-JAK inhibitor, 5-10 mg twice daily. Sequencing used cDNA as its template, made by extracting RNA and reverse transcribing it. The data were produced by immunoSEQ multiplex PCR, yet TCRdb's version contains in-frame clones alone and is incomplete. The table includes about 270,000 clones, about 62% detected once. This entry is derived from a study of CD8+ T cells in alopecia areata. In the study overall: Severity scores in treated patients reflected the percentage of scalp affected. Study results and caveats: Scalp specimens additionally yield sequences from normal skin's resident alphabeta T cells. On tofacitinib, scalp and blood still held many of the expanded lesional clones. Lesional scalp, especially alopecia totalis/universalis, showed higher clonality than normal scalp.

This CDR3 is built from 9 residues. The germline V gene has CDR1 SQVTM and CDR2 ANQGSEA. The sequence came from a human donor with alopecia areata. This specimen was CD4+ T cells sorted from blood, taken at week 52, from a patient treated with tofacitinib. J is TRBJ1-2 and V is TRBV29-1, with D possibly being TRBD1 (5 bases). The CDR3 DNA sequence: TGCACCGCCGGGACTGGCTACACCTTC. Translation: CTAGTGYTF. Filled out from reference TRBV29-1 and TRBJ1-2, the complete variable domain reads SAVISQKPSRDICQRGTSLTIQCQVDSQVTMMFWYRQQPGQSLTLIATANQGSEATYESGFVIDKFPISRPNLTFSTLTVSNMSPEDSSIYLCTAGTGYTFGSGTRLTVV.